The T cell receptor (beta chain) described here comes from a study of CD8 T cells in ankylosing spondylitis (dated by TCRdb to between 2016 and 2019). At the level of the whole study: T cell receptor beta repertoires were profiled in healthy donors and ankylosing spondylitis patients so that disease-linked TCR variants could be found. The full study cohort was made up of about two dozen ankylosing spondylitis patients and 108 healthy donors. Peripheral blood was sampled, and synovial fluid was also collected from ankylosing spondylitis patients. Results the study describes overall, beyond this receptor: The disease-linked clones were reported to be significantly enriched in matched synovial fluid samples from ankylosing spondylitis patients. A CD8+ phenotype was shown by the disease-linked clones, which were found at relatively low frequencies in peripheral blood. Blood from ankylosing spondylitis patients appeared to be characterized by a TCR beta motif composed of 7 to 9 highly homologous amino acid variants. Some motif variants had previously been reported in the synovial fluid and blood of reactive arthritis patients, which suggests shared mechanisms of disease initiation.

To note about this clonotype: Its antigen specificity is not known. Base qualities are not at hand, and no much larger clone is one base apart.

Sequencing took place on an Illumina HiSeq 2500. Quantitative 5'-RACE with molecular barcodes was the method used to prepare the TCR beta libraries. Turning to the authors' computational methods: Disease-linked TCR variants were identified with a new computational method built on a probabilistic model of VDJ rearrangement. TCRdb ran its own pipeline on the public reads, namely fastp trimming at Q25 and MiXCR clone calling, and kept in-frame beta chains. For every CDR3 protein sequence, its rows merge into one entry that carries the most common genes and DNA. It is TCRdb's table, rather than the study itself, that gives the V and J calls and clone size. This sample has 200,000 to 300,000 distinct CDR3 sequences in its table, and roughly 32% of those were observed once. The ten largest make up around 4.4% of the sample. Sequencing was carried out using blood, either unsorted or a sorted T cell fraction (not recorded which). The TCR was taken from a male donor with ankylosing spondylitis or in good health (not recorded which).

Here is the DNA: TGTGCCACCAGCAGAGAACAGGGTCGTGAAAAACTGTTTTTT. Its protein reads: CATSREQGREKLFF. The rearrangement joined TRBV15 to TRBJ1-4; 6 matching bases give a weak D call of TRBD1. Sequences LNHNV (CDR1) and YYDKDF (CDR2) are obtained from the germline V gene (reference sequence). CDR3 length: 14 amino acids, cysteine to phenylalanine. Of the read, only the CDR3 DNA is kept; its 42 bases are in frame from base 1. At the junction V is shortened by 0 bases and J by 7 bases, with 9 bases in between.